The T cell receptor (beta chain) under discussion was sequenced for a study of ipilimumab plus nivolumab after autologous stem cell transplantation. Study summary: Typical patient got about 5 ipilimumab doses and 7 or 8 nivolumab doses (median).

General study points: Per the authors, repertoire, Treg and microbiota data justify further study.

TCRdb's table, derived via immunoSEQ multiplex PCR, lists solely in-frame clones and lacks some. The sample lists approximately 80,000 clones, 75% to 85% occurring once. This clone has more than one count but fewer than ten. Antigen: not known. The CDR3 has 13 residues. V dropped 6 bases and J dropped 8 bases, with 17 bases sitting between them. The germline CDR1 and CDR2 sequences are SGDLS and YYNGEE. The clonotype was recovered from a male donor with diffuse large B-cell lymphoma. The sample consisted of PBMCs, taken in a trial of ipilimumab plus nivolumab as post-transplant consolidation. This rearrangement joins TRBV9 to TRBJ1-2; D might be TRBD1 (5 bases). For the CDR3, the DNA is TGTGCCAGCACGCGTAGACCCCAGGGCGGCTACACCTTC. Protein: CASTRRPQGGYTF.